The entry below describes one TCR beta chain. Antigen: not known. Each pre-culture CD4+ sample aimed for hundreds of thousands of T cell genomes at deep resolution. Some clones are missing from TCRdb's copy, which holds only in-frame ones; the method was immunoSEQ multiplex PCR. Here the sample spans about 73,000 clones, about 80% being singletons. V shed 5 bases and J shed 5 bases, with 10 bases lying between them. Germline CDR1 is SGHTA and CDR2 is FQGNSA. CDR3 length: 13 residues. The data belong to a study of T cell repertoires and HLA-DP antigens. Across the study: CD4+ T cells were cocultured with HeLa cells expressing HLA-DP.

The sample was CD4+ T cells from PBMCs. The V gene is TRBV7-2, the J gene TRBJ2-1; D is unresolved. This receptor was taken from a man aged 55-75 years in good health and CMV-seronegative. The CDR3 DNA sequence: TGTGCCAGCAGCCAGACGGAGAACAATGAGCAGTTCTTC. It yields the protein CASSQTENNEQFF.